These T cell receptor beta chains were read from a single sample in a study of T cell responses to AZD1222 COVID-19 vaccine. Repertoires were generated with immunoSEQ multiplex PCR, while TCRdb's copy carries only in-frame clones and drops some. The data contain 150,000 to 200,000 clones, roughly 89% of them singletons. Sample: peripheral blood, taken on day 0 of AZD1222 vaccination. The receptors here all came from an adult in good health. The CDR3 runs from the conserved cysteine through the conserved F or W. A D gene is named only where the DNA matches it firmly. Clone size is not always given. Where it is, it says once, few, many or a class for expanded clones.

J,size,V,D,DNA,CDR3
TRBJ2-5,-,TRBV28,TRBD1,TGTGCCAGCAGTGGAACCCAGGGGGCGCGGGAGACCCAGTACTTC,CASSGTQGARETQYF
TRBJ2-2,-,TRBV12-3/TRBV12-4,-,TGTGCCAGCAGTTTACTGAAAATGGGGGAGCTGTTTTTT,CASSLLKMGELFF
TRBJ2-7,-,TRBV29-1,-,TGCAGCGTCGAGCCAGACTACGAGCAGTACTTC,CSVEPDYEQYF
TRBJ1-5,once,TRBV2,-,TGTGCCAGCAGTGAGGGGGACTTCAATCAGCCCCAGCATTTT,CASSEGDFNQPQHF
TRBJ1-6,-,TRBV19,TRBD1,TGTGCCAGTTGCGGACAGGGGCGGATTGGGAATTCACCCCTCCACTTT,CASCGQGRIGNSPLHF
TRBJ2-7,-,TRBV6-6,TRBD1,TGTGCCAGTCTCCGGGACAGCGAGCAGTACTTC,CASLRDSEQYF
TRBJ1-5,-,TRBV6-1,-,TGTGCCAGCAGTGACAGGGATAGCAATCAGCCCCAGCATTTT,CASSDRDSNQPQHF
TRBJ1-2,-,TRBV7-9,-,TGTGCCAGCAGCTCAAACCCCCCGGGGGCGGATTATGGCTACACCTTC,CASSSNPPGADYGYTF
TRBJ2-7,-,TRBV5-1,-,TGCGCCAGCAGCCCGGAGGGGGGCTTGGGTTCCTACGAGCAGTACTTC,CASSPEGGLGSYEQYF
TRBJ1-3,-,TRBV9,-,TGTGCCAGCAGCGTTTCGGGCAGGGGAAACACCATATATTTT,CASSVSGRGNTIYF
TRBJ1-2,-,TRBV30,-,TGTGCCTGGAGTGTACGGGGGATCGGATATGGCTACACCTTC,CAWSVRGIGYGYTF
TRBJ2-1,-,TRBV6-2/TRBV6-3,-,TGTGCCAGCAGTTACGAAGTTTATGAGCAGTTCTTC,CASSYEVYEQFF
TRBJ1-2,-,TRBV5-1,-,TGCGCCAGCAGCTTCGGACAGAGTGATAGAGGCTACACCTTC,CASSFGQSDRGYTF
TRBJ1-2,-,TRBV3-1/TRBV3-2,-,TGTGCCAGCAGCCTTCGCCCCATAGGGGAGGGCTACACCTTC,CASSLRPIGEGYTF
TRBJ2-7,-,TRBV5-4,-,TGTGCCAGCAGCCCCACAGGGAGCTACGAGCAGTACTTC,CASSPTGSYEQYF
TRBJ1-3,-,TRBV5-6,-,TGTGCCAGCAGCACAGGACTTGTAAACACCATATATTTT,CASSTGLVNTIYF
TRBJ1-2,-,TRBV3-1/TRBV3-2,-,TGTGCCAGCAGCCCTAATCAGCACAAAGGAATCGGCTACACCTTC,CASSPNQHKGIGYTF
TRBJ1-2,-,TRBV5-6,TRBD1,TGTGCCAGCAGCCTCGGGACAGGGCAGGATGGTGGCTACACCTTC,CASSLGTGQDGGYTF
TRBJ2-3,-,TRBV28,TRBD2,TGTGCCAGCAGCACCGGGACTAGCGGGAGGGTTGCCGATACGCAGTATTTT,CASSTGTSGRVADTQYF
TRBJ2-1,-,TRBV7-3,-,TGTGCCAGCAGCTTACAGGGGAGCTCCTACAATGAGCAGTTCTTC,CASSLQGSSYNEQFF
TRBJ1-5,-,TRBV28,TRBD1,TGTGCCAGCAGTTTTCAGGGGGGGCAGCCCCAGCATTTT,CASSFQGGQPQHF
TRBJ2-1,-,TRBV2,-,TGTGCCAGCAGTGAAGAGGCTGCAAGCTCCTACAATGAGCAGTTCTTC,CASSEEAASSYNEQFF
TRBJ2-4,-,TRBV7-9,-,TGTGCCAGCAGCTCGGGGGGCCGGGGGGCCAAAAACATTCAGTACTTC,CASSSGGRGAKNIQYF
TRBJ2-5,-,TRBV19,TRBD1,TGTGCCAGTAGTATCGGCCAGGGGGAGGAGACCCAGTACTTC,CASSIGQGEETQYF
TRBJ2-7,-,TRBV2,TRBD2,TGTGCCAGCAGTGAAGACCCGCGCTCTAGCGGGCAATCCTACGAGCAGTACTTC,CASSEDPRSSGQSYEQYF
TRBJ1-2,-,TRBV19,-,TGTGCCAGTAGTATCCGTGGGGGGGTACATGGCTACACCTTC,CASSIRGGVHGYTF
TRBJ2-1,-,TRBV5-6,-,TGTGCCAGCAGCTTGGGGTACAGGGCTTCCTACAATGAGCAGTTCTTC,CASSLGYRASYNEQFF
TRBJ2-3,-,TRBV7-2,TRBD2,TGTGCCAGCAGCTCGCGGGAGTTGGGCACAGATACGCAGTATTTT,CASSSRELGTDTQYF
TRBJ2-3,-,TRBV9,-,TGTGCCAGCAGCGTAGGAGACAGCACAGATACGCAGTATTTT,CASSVGDSTDTQYF
TRBJ2-5,-,TRBV11-1,-,TGTGCCAGCAGCTTAGCAGGGGAGGGGGTTTTGGGGACCCAGTACTTC,CASSLAGEGVLGTQYF
TRBJ2-2,-,TRBV4-1,-,TGCGCCAGCAGCCGGGACGCTAGCCTATACACCGGGGAGCTGTTTTTT,CASSRDASLYTGELFF
TRBJ2-7,-,TRBV5-1,-,TGCGCCAGCAGGGGGGGGCTGCGCTCCTACGAGCAGTACTTC,CASRGGLRSYEQYF
TRBJ2-3,once,TRBV6-1,-,TGTGCCAGCAGGGGCGAGGGGAACACAGATACGCAGTATTTT,CASRGEGNTDTQYF
TRBJ2-7,-,TRBV5-1,-,TGCGCCAGCAGCTTGGCAGGGGGGGTAAGGTACTTC,CASSLAGGVRYF
TRBJ2-1,-,TRBV27,-,TGTGCCAGCACCTCCCCCCCCAATGAGCAGTTCTTC,CASTSPPNEQFF
TRBJ2-7,once,TRBV6-2/TRBV6-3,-,TGTGCCAGCAGCTTTACCTACGAGCAGTACTTC,CASSFTYEQYF
TRBJ1-2,-,TRBV6-5,TRBD1,TGTGCCAGCCGGGACAGGGGATCTCCTGGCTACACCTTC,CASRDRGSPGYTF
TRBJ2-7,-,TRBV6-6,TRBD2,TGTGCCACCAAGGGCGGGAGTGGCCACGAGCAGTACTTC,CATKGGSGHEQYF
TRBJ1-1,once,TRBV3-1/TRBV3-2,-,TGTGCCAGCAGCCAGGGGGAGAACACTGAAGCTTTCTTT,CASSQGENTEAFF
TRBJ1-6,-,TRBV25-1,-,TGTGCCAGCAGTGAATCCGACCGGTGGCGGTATAATTCACCCCTCCACTTT,CASSESDRWRYNSPLHF
TRBJ1-2,-,TRBV2,TRBD1,TGTGCCAGCAGTGAGGAGGGACAGGGGCTGGGCTACACCTTC,CASSEEGQGLGYTF
TRBJ2-3,once,TRBV7-3,TRBD2,TGTGCCAGCAGCTATAGCGGGGCAAGCACAGATACGCAGTATTTT,CASSYSGASTDTQYF
TRBJ2-7,few,TRBV11-3,TRBD2,TGTGCCAGCAGCTTAGGCGCCGGGAGGTCCCACGAGCAGTACTTC,CASSLGAGRSHEQYF
TRBJ2-3,-,TRBV7-2,-,TGTGCCAGCAGCTTAGTGAGCGGCTCCACAGATACGCAGTATTTT,CASSLVSGSTDTQYF
TRBJ2-1,-,TRBV11-2,TRBD1,TGTGCCAGCAGCATCGGCAGACAGGGAAAGAGGAACAATGAGCAGTTCTTC,CASSIGRQGKRNNEQFF
TRBJ2-1,-,TRBV18,TRBD2,TGTGCCAGCTCCCACTCGGGTGGACTAGCGGAGTACAATGAGCAGTTCTTC,CASSHSGGLAEYNEQFF
TRBJ1-4,-,TRBV2,TRBD1,TGTGCCAGCAGTGAGGACAGGGGTAATGAAAAACTGTTTTTT,CASSEDRGNEKLFF
TRBJ1-6,-,TRBV9,-,TGTGCCAGCAGCGTACTGGCAGAGGGATCACCCCTCCACTTT,CASSVLAEGSPLHF
TRBJ1-6,once,TRBV30,-,TGTGCCTGGACAGGGGCTAGCTCCTATAATTCACCCCTCCACTTT,CAWTGASSYNSPLHF
TRBJ1-6,-,TRBV3-1/TRBV3-2,-,TGTGCCAGCGGCCGGGAATGGAATTCACCCCTCCACTTT,CASGREWNSPLHF
TRBJ2-3,-,TRBV7-9,TRBD1,TGTGCCAGCAGCTTTCTGGGACAGGTCCCAGATACGCAGTATTTT,CASSFLGQVPDTQYF
TRBJ2-7,-,TRBV6-2/TRBV6-3,TRBD2,TGTGCCAGCAGTTACTCGGGAGGGCCTCAATACGAGCAGTACTTC,CASSYSGGPQYEQYF
TRBJ1-5,-,TRBV3-1/TRBV3-2,TRBD1,TGTGCCAGCAGCGAGGGGACAGGGGTTCAGCCCCAGCATTTT,CASSEGTGVQPQHF
TRBJ2-5,-,TRBV6-2/TRBV6-3,TRBD2,TGTGCCAGCAGCACCTTCGGGGGGGAAGAGACCCAGTACTTC,CASSTFGGEETQYF
TRBJ1-2,-,TRBV29-1,TRBD1,TGCAGCGTCGAGGGGGGACAGGGGACGGGAGGCTACACCTTC,CSVEGGQGTGGYTF
TRBJ2-1,few,TRBV29-1,-,TGCAGCGTTGATGGGATCTACAATGAGCAGTTCTTC,CSVDGIYNEQFF